The rows below give T cell receptor beta chains drawn from one sample of a study of cytomegalovirus exposure and HLA in healthy donors. Libraries were prepared by immunoSEQ multiplex PCR; TCRdb keeps only in-frame clonotypes and omits some of them. The repertoire consists of around 45,000 clones, with roughly 51% occurring once and the leading ten covering 5% to 6.5%. Sequences were obtained from PBMCs. The receptors here all came from a man aged 55-75 years in good health and CMV-seronegative. Both conserved end residues are part of each CDR3. The D gene is left open where the match is weak. Clone size appears in some rows only: once, few, many, or a class for an expanded clone.

abundance	d_gene	v_gene	j_gene	CDR3aa	CDR3nt
.	.	TRBV7-3	TRBJ1-1	CASSLSQGQNTEAFF	TGTGCCAGCAGCTTAAGCCAGGGACAGAACACTGAAGCTTTCTTT
few	.	TRBV4-3	TRBJ1-5	CASSQGAARPSSIGNQPQHF	TGCGCCAGCAGCCAAGGGGCCGCCAGGCCCTCATCTATAGGCAATCAGCCCCAGCATTTT
.	.	TRBV2	TRBJ2-5	CASRPRGTQYF	TGTGCCAGCAGACCCCGGGGGACCCAGTACTTC
.	TRBD1	TRBV29-1	TRBJ2-7	CSVESQGLYF	TGCAGCGTTGAGTCACAGGGGTTGTACTTC
.	.	TRBV7-2	TRBJ1-1	CASSFARGGTEAFF	TGTGCCAGCAGCTTTGCGAGGGGAGGTACTGAAGCTTTCTTT
.	TRBD1	TRBV2	TRBJ1-4	CASRSSQGGLNEKLFF	TGTGCCAGCAGGTCCTCTCAGGGGGGACTTAATGAAAAACTGTTTTTT
.	TRBD1	TRBV5-1	TRBJ1-1	CASRTGWNTEAFF	TGCGCCAGCAGGACAGGGTGGAACACTGAAGCTTTCTTT
.	.	TRBV29-1	TRBJ2-1	CSGSSHSRSSYNEQFF	TGCAGCGGTTCCTCTCACTCTAGGAGCTCCTACAATGAGCAGTTCTTC
medium-sized	.	TRBV11-2	TRBJ1-2	CASSSQGRGYTF	TGTGCCAGCAGCTCACAGGGTAGGGGCTACACCTTC
.	TRBD1	TRBV5-6	TRBJ2-2	CASSWGTAAGELFF	TGTGCCAGCAGCTGGGGGACAGCGGCCGGGGAGCTGTTTTTT
.	TRBD2	TRBV9	TRBJ2-7	CASSLGPGGYEQYF	TGTGCCAGCAGCCTGGGACCGGGGGGATACGAGCAGTACTTC
.	.	TRBV29-1	TRBJ2-7	CSVVGEREQYF	TGCAGCGTGGTTGGGGAGCGCGAGCAGTACTTC
.	TRBD1	TRBV2	TRBJ1-1	CASSYRQGDSFF	TGTGCCAGCAGTTACCGACAGGGGGACTCTTTCTTT
.	TRBD2	TRBV5-4	TRBJ2-5	CASSLYLVGGETQYF	TGTGCCAGCAGCTTGTATCTAGTGGGGGGGGAGACCCAGTACTTC
.	.	TRBV21-1	TRBJ1-2	CASSNPGQPNYGYTF	TGTGCCAGCAGCAACCCGGGACAACCTAACTATGGCTACACCTTC
.	.	TRBV7-8	TRBJ1-2	CASSLVGRINYGYTF	TGTGCCAGCAGCTTAGTGGGGCGAATTAACTATGGCTACACCTTC
few	.	TRBV29-1	TRBJ1-2	CSVNRDLNYGYTF	TGCAGCGTCAACAGGGATCTTAACTATGGCTACACCTTC
.	.	TRBV5-1	TRBJ1-1	CASRGRKDTEAFF	TGCGCCAGCAGGGGGCGCAAGGACACTGAAGCTTTCTTT
.	.	TRBV5-1	TRBJ2-5	CASSLDTGAWAQYF	TGCGCCAGCAGCTTGGACACGGGAGCGTGGGCCCAGTACTTC
few	TRBD2	TRBV9	TRBJ2-1	CASSEPMTSGRANEQFF	TGTGCCAGCAGCGAACCGATGACTAGCGGGAGGGCCAATGAGCAGTTCTTC
.	TRBD2	TRBV6-5	TRBJ2-2	CASKIAGRTGELFF	TGTGCCAGCAAAATAGCGGGCCGCACCGGGGAGCTGTTTTTT
.	TRBD1	TRBV11-2	TRBJ1-5	CASSRDRGNQPQHF	TGTGCCAGCAGTCGGGACAGGGGCAATCAGCCCCAGCATTTT
.	.	TRBV6-4	TRBJ2-1	CASSGLAGGPNEQFF	TGTGCCAGCAGTGGCCTCGCTGGCGGTCCAAATGAGCAGTTCTTC
many	TRBD1	TRBV10-3	TRBJ2-2	CAISLTGTGGTGELFF	TGTGCCATCAGTTTAACCGGGACAGGAGGGACCGGGGAGCTGTTTTTT
few	.	TRBV7-2	TRBJ1-4	CASSSGLNEKLFF	TGTGCCAGCAGCTCCGGACTTAATGAAAAACTGTTTTTT
.	.	TRBV2	TRBJ1-1	CASSGQWNTEAFF	TGTGCCAGCAGTGGGCAGTGGAACACTGAAGCTTTCTTT
.	TRBD1	TRBV10-1	TRBJ1-4	CASSESTGGEREKLFF	TGCGCCAGCAGTGAGTCCACAGGGGGCGAACGGGAAAAACTGTTTTTT
.	TRBD1	TRBV25-1	TRBJ2-5	CASSGQGVGRETQYF	TGTGCCAGTAGTGGGCAGGGGGTCGGGCGAGAGACCCAGTACTTC
.	.	TRBV19	TRBJ1-1	CASSMRALGAFF	TGTGCCAGTAGTATGAGGGCACTGGGAGCTTTCTTT
.	.	TRBV5-6	TRBJ1-1	CASTIRSVNTEAFF	TGTGCCAGCACTATTCGGTCGGTGAACACTGAAGCTTTCTTT
.	.	TRBV4-3	TRBJ1-2	CASSQDSGNYGYTF	TGCGCCAGCAGCCAAGACTCAGGGAACTATGGCTACACCTTC
few	.	TRBV27	TRBJ2-7	CASSLTRDYEQYF	TGTGCCAGCAGTTTAACCAGGGACTACGAGCAGTACTTC
.	TRBD2	TRBV6-4	TRBJ2-1	CASSGLAGGNEQFF	TGTGCCAGCAGTGGACTAGCGGGAGGTAATGAGCAGTTCTTC
.	TRBD2	TRBV5-4	TRBJ2-5	CASSELAGEETQYF	TGTGCCAGCAGTGAACTAGCGGGAGAAGAGACCCAGTACTTC
once	.	TRBV29-1	TRBJ2-1	CSVEARLSYNEQFF	TGCAGCGTTGAAGCCAGGCTCTCCTACAATGAGCAGTTCTTC
.	.	TRBV5-1	TRBJ2-7	CASSRETGGHWQGPAEQYF	TGCGCCAGCAGCCGGGAAACGGGGGGACACTGGCAAGGTCCGGCCGAGCAGTACTTC
.	.	TRBV7-3	TRBJ2-5	CASSLNSGQEETQYF	TGTGCCAGCAGCTTAAATTCGGGACAAGAAGAGACCCAGTACTTC
.	.	TRBV10-1	TRBJ2-1	CASSDSSGTGYNEQFF	TGCGCCAGCAGTGATTCATCAGGAACAGGCTACAATGAGCAGTTCTTC
.	.	TRBV19	TRBJ2-3	CASSIHLRADTQYF	TGTGCCAGTAGTATCCACCTCAGGGCGGATACGCAGTATTTT
.	.	TRBV15	TRBJ1-5	CATSKVDSNQPQHF	TGTGCCACCAGTAAAGTAGATAGCAATCAGCCCCAGCATTTT
.	TRBD2	TRBV10-1	TRBJ2-1	CASSELWEGRNNEQFF	TGCGCCAGCAGTGAGCTATGGGAGGGCCGGAACAATGAGCAGTTCTTC
.	TRBD1	TRBV2	TRBJ2-5	CASSPGTGETQYF	TGTGCCAGCAGTCCCGGGACAGGAGAGACCCAGTACTTC
few	.	TRBV6-6	TRBJ1-2	CASSYRSSGDYGYTF	TGTGCCAGCAGTTACCGATCCTCCGGGGACTATGGCTACACCTTC
few	.	TRBV7-9	TRBJ1-2	CASSFPGAASYGYTF	TGTGCCAGCAGCTTCCCAGGGGCCGCAAGCTATGGCTACACCTTC